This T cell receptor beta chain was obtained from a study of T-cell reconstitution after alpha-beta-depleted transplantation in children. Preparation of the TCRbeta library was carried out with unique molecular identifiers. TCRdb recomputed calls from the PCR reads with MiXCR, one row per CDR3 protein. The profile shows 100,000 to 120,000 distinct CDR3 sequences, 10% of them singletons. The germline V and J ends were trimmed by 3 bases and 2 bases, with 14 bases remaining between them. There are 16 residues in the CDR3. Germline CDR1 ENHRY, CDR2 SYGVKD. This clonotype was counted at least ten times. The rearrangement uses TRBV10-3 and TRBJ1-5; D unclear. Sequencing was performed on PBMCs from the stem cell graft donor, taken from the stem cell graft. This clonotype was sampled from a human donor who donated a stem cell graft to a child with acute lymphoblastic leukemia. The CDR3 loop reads CAISDPPGMGNQPQHF. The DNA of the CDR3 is TGTGCCATCAGTGACCCCCCCGGAATGGGCAATCAGCCCCAGCATTTT.